This paragraph reports one T cell receptor (beta chain). The sample is drawn from a study of blood T cell repertoires in COVID-19. Looking at the study overall: From T cells, B-cell-depleted T cells, or PBMCs came the material, which was cDNA or gDNA.

The germline CDR1 and CDR2 sequences are LGHNA and YNFKEQ. The CDR3 contains 13 residues. V was shortened by 1 base and J by 7 bases, with 7 bases between the two germline ends. The table came from immunoSEQ multiplex PCR; TCRdb's copy has only in-frame clones and leaves some out. Of 150,000 to 200,000 clones in the sample, 88% are singletons; the top ten hold approximately 9.4%. Sequencing used PBMCs or T cells enriched from blood (not recorded which). The chain links TRBV4-2 to TRBJ2-2; D is unresolved. This clonotype originated in a woman between 18 and 29 years old who had recovered from COVID-19. The CDR3 protein is CASSQVIYGELFF. In nucleotides, the CDR3 is TGTGCCAGCAGCCAAGTCATCTACGGGGAGCTGTTTTTT.